This T cell receptor beta chain originates from a study of blood T cell repertoires in COVID-19. The wider study: PBMCs, B-cell-depleted T cells, or T cells were the source of the cDNA or gDNA that made up the material.

Here immunoSEQ multiplex PCR was the method, and the copy in TCRdb shows in-frame clones only, minus some. The data contain about 200,000 clones, around 87% of them singletons. The Seattle patients joined while their infection was active and were tracked longitudinally afterward. In germline, CDR1 is SNHLY, CDR2 FYNNEI. The CDR3 is 17 amino acids. Trimming took 3 bases from V and 2 from J, leaving 14 bases between them. The TCR sequence derives from a woman aged 50 to 60 with COVID-19, enrolled during active disease. The J gene is TRBJ2-6, the V gene TRBV2, with D tentatively TRBD1 (5 bases). The sequenced sample consisted of peripheral blood. The DNA of the CDR3 is TGTGCCAGCAGTGATACAGGAAGGGCCCCTGGGGCCAACGTCCTGACTTTC. Protein product: CASSDTGRAPGANVLTF.